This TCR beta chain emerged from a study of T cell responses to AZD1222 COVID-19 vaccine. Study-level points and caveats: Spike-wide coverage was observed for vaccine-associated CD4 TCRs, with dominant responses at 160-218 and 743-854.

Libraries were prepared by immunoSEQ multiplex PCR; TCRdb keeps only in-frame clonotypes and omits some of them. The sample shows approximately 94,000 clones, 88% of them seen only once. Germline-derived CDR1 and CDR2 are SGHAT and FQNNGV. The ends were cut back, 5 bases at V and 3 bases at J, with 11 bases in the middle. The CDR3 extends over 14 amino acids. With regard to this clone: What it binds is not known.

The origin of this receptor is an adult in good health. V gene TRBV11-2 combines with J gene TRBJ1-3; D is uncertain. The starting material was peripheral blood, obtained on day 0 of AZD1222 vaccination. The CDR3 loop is CASSRTTGGNTIYF. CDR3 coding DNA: TGTGCCAGCAGCAGGACGACGGGTGGAAACACCATATATTTT.